A single sample is the source of the 10 T cell receptor beta chains below, sequenced in a study of OX40 agonist ivuxolimab in advanced cancers. Library construction relied on the immunoSEQ multiplex PCR assay. In its TCRdb copy, this immuneACCESS table keeps in-frame sequences only and misses some clones. Where compared with another copy, unresolved V genes explain less than half of these, and the others have no known cause. This sample has 45,000 to 50,000 clones in its table, and nearly 95% of those were observed once. The biggest ten clones account for roughly 6.8% of the sample. The sequenced sample was CD4+ or CD8+ T cells sorted from blood, obtained in a trial of the OX40 agonist ivuxolimab. The receptors were gathered from an adult with an advanced solid tumor such as melanoma, head and neck, liver or kidney cancer.

V gene TRBV5-4 combines with J gene TRBJ2-7; the D gene is possibly TRBD2 (6 bases). V shed 1 base and J shed 6 bases, with 14 bases lying between them. CDR1 and CDR2 from the germline V gene are SGHNT and YYREEE (reference sequence). This CDR3 contains 14 residues. Written as DNA, the CDR3 is TGTGCCAGCAGCTTGTGGGACTCCGCTTTCGAGCAGTACTTC. Translated: CASSLWDSAFEQYF.

The gene calls are TRBV9 and TRBJ2-1; no firm D call. V was pared by 0 bases and J by 8 bases, with 24 bases between. The germline V gene encodes CDR1 SGDLS and CDR2 YYNGEE. The CDR3 spans 18 residues. In nucleotides, the CDR3 is TGTGCCAGCAGCGTAGCGTTGGCCCAGCCATCACCGTACGATGAGCAGTTCTTC. It is translated as CASSVALAQPSPYDEQFF.

The chain has TRBV28 and TRBJ2-1; TRBD1 matches at 7 bases. Trimming took 7 bases from V and 4 from J; bases not matched to a gene: 10. Germline-derived CDR1 and CDR2 are MDHEN and SYDVKM. This CDR3 has 15 residues. CDR3 loop: CASTSTGTAYNEQFF. The CDR3 nucleotides read TGTGCCAGCACCTCGACCGGGACAGCTTACAATGAGCAGTTCTTC. The variable domain in full, completed from reference TRBV28 and TRBJ2-1, reads DVKVTQSSRYLVKRTGEKVFLECVQDMDHENMFWYRQDPGLGLRLIYFSYDVKMKEKGDIPEGYSVSREKKERFSLILESASTNQTSMYLCASTSTGTAYNEQFFGPGTRLTVL.

V gene TRBV6-5 combines with J gene TRBJ2-7; the D gene is possibly TRBD2 (5 bases). Germline V gene lookup returns CDR1 MNHEY and CDR2 SVGAGI. V gave up 2 bases and J gave up 5 bases, with 10 bases separating them. The CDR3 has 13 amino acids. The CDR3 coding sequence is TGTGCCAGCAGTTACCGGGGTATCGACGAGCAGTACTTC. It is translated as CASSYRGIDEQYF.

The V gene is TRBV6-5, the J gene TRBJ2-4, with 7 bases aligning to TRBD2. The CDR3 sequence is 14 residues long. Germline V gene sequence: CDR1 MNHEY, CDR2 SVGAGI. V shed 6 bases and J 4 bases; nucleotides not matched to a gene: 6. The CDR3 sequence is CASRRDGGKNIQYF. In nucleotides, the CDR3 is TGTGCCAGCAGACGGGACGGGGGGAAAAACATTCAGTACTTC.

This chain connects TRBV19 to TRBJ1-4, with unresolved D. CDR3 length: 13 residues. The V gene lost 8 bases and the J gene lost 0 bases, with 7 bases spanning the gap. Germline CDR1 and CDR2: LNHDA and SQIVND (reference sequence). The chain's CDR3 is CASEEATNEKLFF. The CDR3 DNA follows: TGTGCCAGTGAGGAGGCAACTAATGAAAAACTGTTTTTT. Using reference TRBV19 and TRBJ1-4 for the parts outside the CDR3, the full variable domain is DGGITQSPKYLFRKEGQNVTLSCEQNLNHDAMYWYRQDPGQGLRLIYYSQIVNDFQKGDIAEGYSVSREKKESFPLTVTSAQKNPTAFYLCASEEATNEKLFFGSGTQLSVL.

V usage is TRBV6-6 and J usage is TRBJ2-1; D may be TRBD2 (5 bases). Germline lookup yields CDR1 MNHNY and CDR2 SVGAGI (reference sequence). The CDR3 covers 13 residues. V dropped 5 bases and J dropped 8 bases, with 13 bases sitting between them. CDR3 region: CASSPVEGDEQFF. CDR3 DNA sequence: TGTGCCAGCAGTCCTGTCGAGGGCGATGAGCAGTTCTTC.

V usage is TRBV9 and J usage is TRBJ2-2; D is possibly TRBD1 or TRBD2 (6 bases each). This CDR3 comprises 16 residues. V was cut by 0 bases and J by 0 bases, with 9 bases left in between. The germline gives CDR1 SGDLS, CDR2 YYNGEE. CDR3 nucleotides: TGTGCCAGCAGCGTAGGGGGGGACACGAACACCGGGGAGCTGTTTTTT. This gives the protein CASSVGGDTNTGELFF.

This clone showed up just once. V usage is TRBV7-2 and J usage is TRBJ1-1, with D possibly TRBD1 on 5 matching bases. V lost 3 bases to trimming and J lost 4 bases, with 9 bases between them. Germline assignment: CDR1 SGHTA and CDR2 FQGNSA. The CDR3 consists of 13 residues. CDR3 bases: TGTGCCAGCAGCTTTTCCCAGGGCACTGAAGCTTTCTTT. Protein product: CASSFSQGTEAFF.

The V gene is TRBV11-2, the J gene TRBJ2-2; TRBD1 is a possible D gene (5 bases). Trimming shortened V by 6 bases and J by 1 base, and 12 bases separated the two germline ends. The CDR3 has 15 residues. Germline assignment: CDR1 SGHAT and CDR2 FQNNGV. CDR3 nucleotides: TGTGCCAGCAGGTCGACTCAGGGGAACACCGGGGAGCTGTTTTTT. This gives the protein CASRSTQGNTGELFF.